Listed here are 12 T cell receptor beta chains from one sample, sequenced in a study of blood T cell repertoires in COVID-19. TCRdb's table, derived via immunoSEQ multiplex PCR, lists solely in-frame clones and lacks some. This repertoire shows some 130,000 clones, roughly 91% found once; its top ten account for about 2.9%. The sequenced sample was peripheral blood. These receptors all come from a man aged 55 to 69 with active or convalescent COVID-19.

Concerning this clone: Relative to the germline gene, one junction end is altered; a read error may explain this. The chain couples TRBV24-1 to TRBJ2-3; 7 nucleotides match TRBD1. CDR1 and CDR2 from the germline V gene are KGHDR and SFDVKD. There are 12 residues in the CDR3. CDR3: CATSDRTGTQYF. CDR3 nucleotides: TGTGCCACCAGTGATCGGACAGGTACGCAGTATTTT.

The CDR3 nucleotides read TGTGCCAGCAGTTACTCGAAAGCTAGCGGGGTTGGTACGCAGTATTTT. Residues: CASSYSKASGVGTQYF. This rearrangement joins TRBV6-5 to TRBJ2-3, with 9 bases fitting TRBD2. Germline V gene lookup returns CDR1 MNHEY and CDR2 SVGAGI. The length of the CDR3 is 16 residues. V was pared by 0 bases and J by 8 bases, with 9 bases of the junction left unmatched.

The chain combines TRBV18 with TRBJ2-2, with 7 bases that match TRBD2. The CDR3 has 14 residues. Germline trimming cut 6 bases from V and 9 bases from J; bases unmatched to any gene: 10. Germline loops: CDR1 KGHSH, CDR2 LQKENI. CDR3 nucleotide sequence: TGTGCCAGCTCCCGCCCCGGACTAGAGTGGGAGCTGTTTTTT. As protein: CASSRPGLEWELFF.

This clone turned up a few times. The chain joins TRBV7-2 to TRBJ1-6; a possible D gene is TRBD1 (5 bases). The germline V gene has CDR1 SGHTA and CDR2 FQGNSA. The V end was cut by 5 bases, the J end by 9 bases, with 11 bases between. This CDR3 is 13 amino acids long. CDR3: CASSQGLVSPLHF. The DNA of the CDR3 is TGTGCCAGCAGCCAGGGCTTAGTTTCACCCCTCCACTTT.

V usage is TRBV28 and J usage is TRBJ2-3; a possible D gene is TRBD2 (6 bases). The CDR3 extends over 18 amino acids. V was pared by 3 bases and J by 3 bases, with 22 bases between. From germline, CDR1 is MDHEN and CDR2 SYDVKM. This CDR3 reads CASSFPPLAGSPTDTQYF. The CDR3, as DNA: TGTGCCAGCAGTTTTCCCCCTTTGGCGGGGAGCCCTACAGATACGCAGTATTTT.

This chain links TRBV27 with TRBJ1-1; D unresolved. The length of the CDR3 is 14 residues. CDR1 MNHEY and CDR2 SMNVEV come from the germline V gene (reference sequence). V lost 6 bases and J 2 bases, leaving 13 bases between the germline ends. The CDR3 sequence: CASSTLEGNTEAFF. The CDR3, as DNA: TGTGCCAGCAGCACCCTAGAAGGCAACACTGAAGCTTTCTTT.

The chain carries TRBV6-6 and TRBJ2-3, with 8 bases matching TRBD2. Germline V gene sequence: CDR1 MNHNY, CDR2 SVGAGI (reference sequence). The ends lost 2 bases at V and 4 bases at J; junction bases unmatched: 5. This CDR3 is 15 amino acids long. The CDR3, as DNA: TGTGCCAGCAGTTACGGGAGCGGGAGCGCAGATACGCAGTATTTT. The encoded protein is CASSYGSGSADTQYF.

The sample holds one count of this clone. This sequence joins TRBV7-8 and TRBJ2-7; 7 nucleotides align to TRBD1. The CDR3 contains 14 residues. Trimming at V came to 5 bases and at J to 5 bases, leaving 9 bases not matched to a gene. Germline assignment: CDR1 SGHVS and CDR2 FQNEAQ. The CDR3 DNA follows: TGTGCCAGCAGCCCCGACAGGGTGCACAACGAGCAGTACTTC. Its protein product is CASSPDRVHNEQYF.

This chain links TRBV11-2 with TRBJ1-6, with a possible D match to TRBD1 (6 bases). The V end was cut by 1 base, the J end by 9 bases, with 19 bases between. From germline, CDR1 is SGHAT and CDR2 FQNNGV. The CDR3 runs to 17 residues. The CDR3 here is CASSLGGRGFQFSPLHF. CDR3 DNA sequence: TGTGCCAGCAGCTTAGGAGGCAGGGGATTCCAATTTTCACCCCTCCACTTT.

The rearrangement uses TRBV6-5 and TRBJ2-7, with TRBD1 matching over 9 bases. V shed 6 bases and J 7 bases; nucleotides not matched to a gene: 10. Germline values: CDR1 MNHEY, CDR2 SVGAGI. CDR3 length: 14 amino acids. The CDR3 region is CASRTDRGMSEQYF. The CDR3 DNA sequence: TGTGCCAGCAGGACCGACAGGGGGATGAGTGAGCAGTACTTC.

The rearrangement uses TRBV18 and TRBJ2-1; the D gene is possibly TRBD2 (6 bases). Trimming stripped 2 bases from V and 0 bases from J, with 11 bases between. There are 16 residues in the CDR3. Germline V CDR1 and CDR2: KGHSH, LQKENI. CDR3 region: CASSPRAGSSYNEQFF. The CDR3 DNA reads TGTGCCAGCTCACCAAGGGCGGGGAGCTCCTACAATGAGCAGTTCTTC.

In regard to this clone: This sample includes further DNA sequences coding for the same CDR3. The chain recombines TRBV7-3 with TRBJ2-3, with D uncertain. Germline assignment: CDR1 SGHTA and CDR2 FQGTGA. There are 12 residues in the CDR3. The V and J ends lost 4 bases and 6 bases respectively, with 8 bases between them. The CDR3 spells CASSSLGDTQYF. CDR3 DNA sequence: TGTGCCAGCAGCTCCCTCGGGGATACGCAGTATTTT.